A selection of T cell receptor beta chains follows, all from one sample in a study of shared T cell receptors in the human thymus. Clones were sequenced by immunoSEQ multiplex PCR, and TCRdb holds only the in-frame ones, with some missing. The sample lists 640,000 or so clones, approximately 89% occurring once. The data also belong to a second study, concerning human thymus T cells.

Sequencing input: thymocytes. These receptors were taken from a boy under two years old with a congenital heart defect. Each CDR3 is given with its conserved first and last residue. The order of the fields is clone size, V gene, J gene, D gene, CDR3 protein, CDR3 DNA. The D gene is left open where the match is weak. Some rows have no size entry. The others give once, few or many, or a class for an expanded clone.

clone size: NA; V gene: TRBV9; J gene: TRBJ2-1; D gene: NA; CDR3 protein: CASSQPPGEEQFF; CDR3 DNA: TGTGCCAGCAGCCAACCCCCAGGGGAGGAGCAGTTCTTC
clone size: once; V gene: TRBV5-1; J gene: TRBJ1-2; D gene: TRBD1; CDR3 protein: CASSLVGTGGSNYGYTF; CDR3 DNA: TGCGCCAGCAGCTTGGTGGGGACAGGGGGCTCCAACTATGGCTACACCTTC
clone size: NA; V gene: TRBV7-9; J gene: TRBJ1-1; D gene: TRBD1; CDR3 protein: CASSRKRTGENTEAFF; CDR3 DNA: TGTGCCAGCAGCCGTAAACGGACAGGCGAAAACACTGAGGCTTTCTTT
clone size: NA; V gene: TRBV7-8; J gene: TRBJ1-1; D gene: NA; CDR3 protein: CASSLEWGGNTEAFF; CDR3 DNA: TGTGCCAGCAGCTTAGAATGGGGGGGTAACACTGAAGCTTTCTTT
clone size: NA; V gene: TRBV28; J gene: TRBJ2-1; D gene: TRBD2; CDR3 protein: CASSQPSGRGPDEQFF; CDR3 DNA: TGTGCCAGCAGTCAACCTAGCGGGAGGGGCCCGGATGAGCAGTTCTTC
clone size: NA; V gene: TRBV6-8; J gene: TRBJ2-1; D gene: NA; CDR3 protein: CASSYESWRDVSVDEQFF; CDR3 DNA: TGTGCCAGCAGTTACGAGAGCTGGCGGGACGTTTCGGTCGATGAGCAGTTCTTC
clone size: NA; V gene: TRBV4-3; J gene: TRBJ1-5; D gene: NA; CDR3 protein: CASSQATMDQPQHF; CDR3 DNA: TGCGCCAGCAGCCAAGCTACGATGGATCAGCCCCAGCATTTT
clone size: few; V gene: TRBV15; J gene: TRBJ1-4; D gene: NA; CDR3 protein: CATSSTRQADEKLFF; CDR3 DNA: TGTGCCACCAGCTCCACTCGGCAGGCTGATGAAAAACTGTTTTTT
clone size: NA; V gene: TRBV28; J gene: TRBJ1-2; D gene: NA; CDR3 protein: CASTPTLPRDTDYGYTF; CDR3 DNA: TGTGCCAGCACTCCAACCCTCCCCAGGGACACGGACTATGGCTACACCTTC
clone size: NA; V gene: TRBV20-1; J gene: TRBJ2-4; D gene: NA; CDR3 protein: CSAYTGNIQYF; CDR3 DNA: TGCAGTGCTTACACAGGCAACATTCAGTACTTC
clone size: NA; V gene: TRBV5-1; J gene: TRBJ2-3; D gene: NA; CDR3 protein: CASSSLPDRGTDTQYF; CDR3 DNA: TGCGCCAGCAGCTCGCTCCCGGACAGAGGTACAGATACGCAGTATTTT
clone size: NA; V gene: TRBV10-3; J gene: TRBJ2-3; D gene: NA; CDR3 protein: CAIRRWVTEALDTQYF; CDR3 DNA: TGTGCCATCAGGCGGTGGGTCACGGAGGCTTTAGATACGCAGTATTTT
clone size: NA; V gene: TRBV6-6; J gene: TRBJ2-7; D gene: TRBD1; CDR3 protein: CATETGTNWEQYF; CDR3 DNA: TGTGCCACGGAGACAGGGACCAATTGGGAGCAGTACTTC
clone size: NA; V gene: TRBV5-6; J gene: TRBJ2-7; D gene: TRBD2; CDR3 protein: CASSPRAGDEQYF; CDR3 DNA: TGCGCCAGCAGCCCTAGAGCGGGGGACGAGCAGTACTTC
clone size: NA; V gene: TRBV6-1; J gene: TRBJ1-5; D gene: NA; CDR3 protein: CATRTFNSNQPQHF; CDR3 DNA: TGTGCCACCAGGACATTTAATAGCAATCAGCCCCAGCATTTT
clone size: NA; V gene: TRBV29-1; J gene: TRBJ1-1; D gene: TRBD1; CDR3 protein: CSEGQGVNTEAFF; CDR3 DNA: TGCAGCGAGGGACAGGGGGTGAACACTGAAGCTTTCTTT